This T cell receptor beta chain was identified in a study of blood T cells in healthy people across ages. Together with a sample-barcoded 5' primer, a J-beta primer mix was included in a second PCR lasting about 7 to 11 cycles. TCRdb itself ran the 5' RACE reads through MiXCR, one entry per CDR3 protein. The table shows roughly 500,000 distinct CDR3 sequences, with approximately 30% occurring only once. The CDR3 has 14 residues. Per germline, CDR1 LGHNA and CDR2 YSLEER. The V end lost 1 base, the J end lost 5 bases, and 12 bases lay between the germline ends. Remarks on this clonotype: The antigen is not known.

The study's findings and limits: The donors' CMV status was not determined, possibly confounding changes in expanded clonotypes. Getting older went along with TCR beta diversity per million T cells dropping roughly linearly. Naive and antigen-experienced cells could not be conclusively compared, given unsorted PBMCs.

The receptor was isolated from a woman aged 70 to 79 in good health. Sequencing was carried out using blood. This chain uses TRBV4-3 with TRBJ2-7; D might be TRBD1 (6 bases). The DNA of the CDR3 is TGCGCCAGCAGCCAAGTTATACAGGGCCACGAGCAGTACTTC. Its protein product is CASSQVIQGHEQYF.